The T cell receptor beta chain under discussion was sequenced for a study of blood T cell repertoires in COVID-19. Authors' analysis steps: By means of reference gene primer amplification, nucleated cell counts were estimated. The data were produced by immunoSEQ multiplex PCR, yet TCRdb's version contains in-frame clones alone and is incomplete. That table supplies the V and J calls and clone size; D and trimming were determined from the DNA. This sample carries some 250,000 clones, 70% to 90% of them seen once, and the ten largest clones take less than 2.5%. V dropped 3 bases and J dropped 5; count of bases not matched to a gene: 6. Germline V gives CDR1 LGHDT, CDR2 YNNKEL (reference sequence). CDR3 size: 16 residues.

The receptor comes from a woman in her forties or fifties who had recovered from COVID-19. The sequenced sample consisted of PBMCs or T cells enriched from blood (not recorded which). The chain recombines TRBV3-1 (or the pseudogene TRBV3-2) with TRBJ2-2; 10 bases fit TRBD1. CDR3 sequence (DNA): TGTGCCAGCAGCCAGAGGACAGGGGGAGGGACCGGGGAGCTGTTTTTT. It specifies CASSQRTGGGTGELFF.